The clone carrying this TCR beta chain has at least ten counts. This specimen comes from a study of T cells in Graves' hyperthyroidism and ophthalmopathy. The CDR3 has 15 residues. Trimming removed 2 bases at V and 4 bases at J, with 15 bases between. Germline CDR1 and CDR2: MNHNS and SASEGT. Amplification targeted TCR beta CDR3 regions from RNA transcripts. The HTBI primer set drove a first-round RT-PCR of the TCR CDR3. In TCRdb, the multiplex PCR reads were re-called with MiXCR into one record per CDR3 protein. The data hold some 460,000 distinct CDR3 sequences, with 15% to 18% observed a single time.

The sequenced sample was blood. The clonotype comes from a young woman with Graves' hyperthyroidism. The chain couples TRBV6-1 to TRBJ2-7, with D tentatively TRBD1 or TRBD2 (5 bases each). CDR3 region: CASSEMGQGPYEQYF. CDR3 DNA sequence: TGTGCCAGCAGTGAAATGGGGCAGGGACCATACGAGCAGTACTTC.